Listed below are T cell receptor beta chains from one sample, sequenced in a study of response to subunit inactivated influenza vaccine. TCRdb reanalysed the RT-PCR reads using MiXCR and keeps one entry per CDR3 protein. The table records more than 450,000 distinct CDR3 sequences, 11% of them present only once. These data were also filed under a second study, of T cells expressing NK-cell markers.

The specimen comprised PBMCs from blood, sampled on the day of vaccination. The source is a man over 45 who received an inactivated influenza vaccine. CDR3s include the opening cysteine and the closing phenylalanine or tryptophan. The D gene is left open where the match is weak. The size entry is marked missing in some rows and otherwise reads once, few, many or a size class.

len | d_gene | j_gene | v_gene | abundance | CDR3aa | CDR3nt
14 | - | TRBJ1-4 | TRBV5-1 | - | CASSPDWGDEKLFF | TGCGCCAGCAGCCCGGATTGGGGGGATGAAAAACTGTTTTTT
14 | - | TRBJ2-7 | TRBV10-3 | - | CAISSLVGGTEQYF | TGTGCCATCAGCAGTTTAGTGGGGGGTACCGAGCAGTACTTC
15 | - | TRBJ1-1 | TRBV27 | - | CASSLSWTGNTEAFF | TGTGCCAGCAGTTTATCGTGGACGGGTAACACTGAAGCTTTCTTT
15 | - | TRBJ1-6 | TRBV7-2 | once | CASGLFGQSNSPLHF | TGTGCCAGCGGCTTATTTGGACAGAGTAATTCACCCCTCCACTTT
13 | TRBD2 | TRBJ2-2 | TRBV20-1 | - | CSALSGVAGELFF | TGCAGTGCCCTCAGCGGGGTAGCCGGGGAGCTGTTTTTT
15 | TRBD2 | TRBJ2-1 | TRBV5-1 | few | CASSSTTSGSSEQFF | TGCGCCAGCAGCTCAACGACTAGCGGGAGTTCTGAGCAGTTCTTC
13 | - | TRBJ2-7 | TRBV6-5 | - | CASSYDGDYEQYF | TGTGCCAGCAGTTATGACGGGGACTACGAGCAGTACTTC
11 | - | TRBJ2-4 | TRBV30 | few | CAWSLGDIQYF | TGTGCCTGGTCCCTGGGGGACATTCAGTACTTC
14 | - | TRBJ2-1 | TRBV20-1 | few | CSTLPGSTYNEQFF | TGCAGTACCCTCCCCGGGAGCACCTACAATGAGCAGTTCTTC
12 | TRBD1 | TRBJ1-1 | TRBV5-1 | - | CASSYPRGRAFF | TGCGCCAGCAGCTACCCCAGGGGGCGAGCTTTCTTT
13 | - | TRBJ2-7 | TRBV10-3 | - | CAISDRSTYEQYF | TGTGCCATCTCGGACCGGTCGACCTACGAGCAGTACTTC
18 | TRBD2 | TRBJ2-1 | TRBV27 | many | CASSQKSLSGGALNEQFF | TGTGCCAGCAGTCAAAAGTCCCTTAGCGGGGGGGCCTTGAATGAGCAGTTCTTC
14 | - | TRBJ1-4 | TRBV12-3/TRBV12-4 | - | CASSGERRGEKLFF | TGTGCCAGCAGCGGTGAAAGGAGAGGGGAAAAACTGTTTTTT
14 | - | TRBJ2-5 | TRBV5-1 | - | CASSLGHNQETQYF | TGCGCCAGCAGCTTGGGGCACAATCAAGAGACCCAGTACTTC
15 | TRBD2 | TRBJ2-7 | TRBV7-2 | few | CASSFTSGGGYEQYF | TGTGCCAGCAGCTTTACTAGCGGGGGAGGGTACGAGCAGTACTTC
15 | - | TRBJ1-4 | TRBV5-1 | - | CASSPQGAGDEKLFF | TGCGCCAGCAGCCCCCAGGGCGCGGGTGATGAAAAACTGTTTTTT
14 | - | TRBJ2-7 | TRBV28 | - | CASSLGGDSYEQYF | TGTGCCAGCAGCTTAGGAGGGGACTCCTACGAGCAGTACTTC
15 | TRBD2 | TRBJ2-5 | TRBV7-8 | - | CASSVSGGRVETQYF | TGTGCCAGCAGCGTTAGCGGGGGGAGGGTAGAGACCCAGTACTTC
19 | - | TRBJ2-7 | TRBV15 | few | CATSSPFPSKSPRINEQYF | TGTGCCACCAGCTCACCTTTCCCTTCAAAGTCGCCCAGAATTAACGAGCAGTACTTC
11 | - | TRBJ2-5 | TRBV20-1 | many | CSARLGETQYF | TGCAGTGCTAGACTAGGGGAGACCCAGTACTTC
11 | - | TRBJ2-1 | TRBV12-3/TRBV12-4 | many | CASSLAWEQFF | TGTGCCAGCAGCCTGGCGTGGGAGCAGTTCTTC
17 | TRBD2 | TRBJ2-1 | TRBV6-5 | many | CASSWSDPLGLYNEQFF | TGTGCCAGCAGTTGGTCAGATCCATTGGGACTATACAATGAGCAGTTCTTC